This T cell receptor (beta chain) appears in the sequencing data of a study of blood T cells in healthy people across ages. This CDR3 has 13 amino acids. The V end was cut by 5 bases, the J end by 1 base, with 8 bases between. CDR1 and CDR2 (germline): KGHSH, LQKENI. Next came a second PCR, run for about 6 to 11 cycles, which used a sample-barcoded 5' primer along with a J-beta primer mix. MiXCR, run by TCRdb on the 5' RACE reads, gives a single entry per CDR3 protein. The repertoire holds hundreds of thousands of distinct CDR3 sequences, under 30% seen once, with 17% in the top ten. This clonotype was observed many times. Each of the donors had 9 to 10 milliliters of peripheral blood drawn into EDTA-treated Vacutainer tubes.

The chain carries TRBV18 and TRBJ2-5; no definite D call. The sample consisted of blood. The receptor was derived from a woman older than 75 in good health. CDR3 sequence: CASSASGQETQYF. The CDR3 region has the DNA TGTGCCAGCTCAGCCAGTGGCCAAGAGACCCAGTACTTC.